These 2 T cell receptor beta chains share one sample of origin, sequenced in a study of beta chain features in type 1 diabetes. cDNA synthesis used the whole RNA isolate, giving expressed TCRB sequences. This table comes from immunoSEQ multiplex PCR, and its TCRdb copy is limited to in-frame clones, with some not included. The sample carries about 340,000 clones, under 8.5% recorded once. The specimen sequenced was central memory CD4+ T cells from blood. Receptors originate from a young woman in good health.

The chain couples TRBV5-6 to TRBJ2-5; 10 bases are shared with TRBD2. V was clipped by 4 bases and J by 1 base; unmatched bases: 4. Germline V lookup: CDR1 SGHDT, CDR2 YYEEEE. The CDR3 covers 15 residues. The CDR3, as DNA: TGTGCCAGCAGCCGACTAGCGGGCCTCCAAGAGACCCAGTACTTC. Translated: CASSRLAGLQETQYF.

The chain employs TRBV14 and TRBJ2-5; TRBD1 matches at 7 bases. The CDR3 has 15 amino acids. Germline values: CDR1 SGHDN, CDR2 FVKESK. With 2 bases clipped from V and 2 bases from J, the junction kept 5 bases outside the gene matches. The CDR3 is CASSQSGTAQETQYF. The CDR3 bases are TGTGCCAGCAGCCAATCCGGGACAGCACAAGAGACCCAGTACTTC. The full variable domain, completed using reference TRBV14 and TRBJ2-5, is EAGVTQFPSHSVIEKGQTVTLRCDPISGHDNLYWYRRVMGKEIKFLLHFVKESKQDESGMPNNRFLAERTGGTYSTLKVQPAELEDSGVYFCASSQSGTAQETQYFGPGTRLLVL.